The clone carrying this TCR beta chain was detected many times. As yet, its antigen is unknown. CDR1 is SQVTM and CDR2 is ANQGSEA in the germline V gene. The CDR3 covers 14 residues. V was pared by 4 bases and J by 4 bases, with 9 bases of the junction left unmatched. Every bit of the isolated RNA underwent reverse transcription, so sequencing read expressed TCRB transcripts. TCRdb's copy holds only in-frame clones and misses some; the assay was immunoSEQ multiplex PCR. This sample has roughly 330,000 clones, with 9.5% to 11% found just once. This record comes from a study of beta chain features in type 1 diabetes. Broader study findings: Over-representation of high TCR-expressing cells was a possible consequence of cDNA sequencing. VDJ junctions from patients with type 1 diabetes contained fewer insertions and more deletions.

The sequenced sample was naive CD4+ T cells from blood. The V call is TRBV29-1, the J call TRBJ2-5, with 7 bases identical to TRBD2. This clonotype was sampled from a woman in her 30s in good health. The CDR3 protein is CSVALAGARETQYF. The CDR3 DNA sequence: TGCAGCGTTGCCCTCGCGGGAGCACGAGAGACCCAGTACTTC.